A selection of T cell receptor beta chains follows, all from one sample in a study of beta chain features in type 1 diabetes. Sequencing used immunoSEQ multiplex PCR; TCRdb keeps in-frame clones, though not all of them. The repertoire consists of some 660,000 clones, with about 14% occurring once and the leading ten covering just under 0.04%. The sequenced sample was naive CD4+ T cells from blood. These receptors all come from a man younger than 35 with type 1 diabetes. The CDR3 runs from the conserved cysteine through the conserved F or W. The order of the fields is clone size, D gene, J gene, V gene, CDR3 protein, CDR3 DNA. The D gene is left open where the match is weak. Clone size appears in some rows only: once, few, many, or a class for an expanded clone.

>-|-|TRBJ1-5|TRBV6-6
CATLPGDGNQPQHF
TGTGCCACCCTTCCTGGGGATGGCAATCAGCCCCAGCATTTT
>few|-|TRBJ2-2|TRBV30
CAWSLGAGPNTGELFF
TGTGCCTGGAGTCTCGGCGCAGGGCCGAACACCGGGGAGCTGTTTTTT
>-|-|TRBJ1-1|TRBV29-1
CSAGTPNTEAFF
TGCAGCGCCGGGACACCGAACACTGAAGCTTTCTTT
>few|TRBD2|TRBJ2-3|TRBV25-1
CASKPGLASADTQYF
TGTGCCAGTAAACCGGGACTAGCTTCGGCAGATACGCAGTATTTT
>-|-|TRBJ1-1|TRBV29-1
CSVEEQVETEAFF
TGCAGCGTTGAAGAACAAGTGGAGACTGAAGCTTTCTTT
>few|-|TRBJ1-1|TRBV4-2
CASSQELLSNTEAFF
TGTGCCAGCAGCCAAGAATTGCTTTCGAACACTGAAGCTTTCTTT
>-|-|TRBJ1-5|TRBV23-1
CASVPDSINQPQHF
TGCGCCTCAGTCCCGGACAGCATCAATCAGCCCCAGCATTTT
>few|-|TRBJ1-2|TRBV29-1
CSVDSLGYGYTF
TGCAGCGTTGATTCACTAGGCTATGGCTACACCTTC
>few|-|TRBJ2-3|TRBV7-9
CASSFGNTDTQYF
TGTGCCAGCAGCTTCGGGAATACAGATACGCAGTATTTT
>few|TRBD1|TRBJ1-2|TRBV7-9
CASSPPSTGIYGYTF
TGTGCCAGCAGCCCGCCATCGACAGGGATCTATGGCTACACCTTC
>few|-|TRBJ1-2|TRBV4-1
CASSQADLLGGYTF
TGCGCCAGCAGCCAAGCGGACTTACTGGGCGGCTACACCTTC
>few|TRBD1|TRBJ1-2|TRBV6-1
CASSAPGQNYGYTF
TGTGCCAGCAGTGCCCCGGGACAGAACTATGGCTACACCTTC
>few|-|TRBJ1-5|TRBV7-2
CASSLRQVGQPQHF
TGTGCCAGCAGCTTACGACAGGTCGGTCAGCCCCAGCATTTT
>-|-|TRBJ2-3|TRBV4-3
CASSQDWGGTDTQYF
TGCGCCAGCAGCCAAGATTGGGGGGGCACAGATACGCAGTATTTT
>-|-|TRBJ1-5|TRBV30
CAWSGQWGQPQHF
TGTGCCTGGAGCGGACAGTGGGGTCAGCCCCAGCATTTT
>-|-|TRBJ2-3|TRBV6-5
CATVSAPPYTQYF
TGTGCCACCGTTAGCGCGCCGCCGTATACGCAGTATTTT
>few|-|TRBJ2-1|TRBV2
CASSERGYNEQFF
TGTGCCAGCAGTGAAAGGGGTTACAATGAGCAGTTCTTC
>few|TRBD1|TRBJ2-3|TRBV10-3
CAIRSTGADTDTQYF
TGTGCCATCAGATCTACAGGGGCGGACACAGATACGCAGTATTTT
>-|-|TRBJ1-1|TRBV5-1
CASSLQNTEAFF
TGCGCCAGCAGCTTACAGAACACTGAAGCTTTCTTT
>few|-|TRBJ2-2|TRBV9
CASSLDIHPTGELFF
TGTGCCAGCAGCCTCGACATCCATCCCACCGGGGAGCTGTTTTTT
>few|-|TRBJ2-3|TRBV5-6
CASTRGTDTQYF
TGTGCCAGCACCCGAGGCACAGATACGCAGTATTTT
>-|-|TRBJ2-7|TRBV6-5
CATRRGTAYEQYF
TGTGCCACCCGTCGAGGGACGGCCTACGAGCAGTACTTC